These 27 T cell receptor beta chains originate from one sample sequenced in a study of blood T cell repertoires in COVID-19 (dated by TCRdb to about 2020). Library method: the immunoSEQ multiplex PCR assay. Entries here come from immuneACCESS through TCRdb and include only in-frame sequences with V and J called. Some clones fail to appear in such tables; in the studies checked, an unresolved V gene covers under half of the shortfall, and the cause of the remainder is unknown. This sample is represented by about 150,000 clones; about nine tenths of them were singletons. The ten largest clones represent approximately 4.3% of the sample. Material: PBMCs or T cells enriched from blood (not recorded which). These receptors were obtained from a woman between 35 and 50 years old who had been exposed to COVID-19.

V gene TRBV19 combines with J gene TRBJ1-4; D remains unclear. Deletions cut 5 bases from V and 8 bases from J, with 12 bases between. The CDR3 is 13 residues long. Germline assignment: CDR1 LNHDA and CDR2 SQIVND (reference sequence). The CDR3 nucleotides are TGTGCCAGTAGTGGACGAGGGCACGAAAAACTGTTTTTT. Its protein is CASSGRGHEKLFF. Full variable domain (missing parts from reference TRBV19 and TRBJ1-4): DGGITQSPKYLFRKEGQNVTLSCEQNLNHDAMYWYRQDPGQGLRLIYYSQIVNDFQKGDIAEGYSVSREKKESFPLTVTSAQKNPTAFYLCASSGRGHEKLFFGSGTQLSVL.

The chain couples TRBV5-1 to TRBJ1-4, with 10 nucleotides matching TRBD1. There are 16 residues in the CDR3. The V segment lost 0 bases and the J segment 6 bases; nucleotides outside the gene matches: 5. Germline loops: CDR1 SGHRS, CDR2 YFSETQ. This chain's CDR3 is CASSLGQGAIYEKLFF. CDR3 nucleotides: TGCGCCAGCAGCTTGGGACAGGGGGCTATTTATGAAAAACTGTTTTTT.

This rearrangement joins TRBV28 to TRBJ2-2; 8 bases are a match to TRBD1. The CDR3 covers 13 residues. Germline trimming cut 7 bases from V and 4 bases from J; bases unmatched to any gene: 2. Germline CDR1 and CDR2: MDHEN and SYDVKM. The CDR3 nucleotides are TGTGCCAGCACACAGGGGGGCACCGGGGAGCTGTTTTTT. Its protein product is CASTQGGTGELFF.

V is TRBV27 and J is TRBJ1-1; D call uncertain. Germline V lookup: CDR1 MNHEY, CDR2 SMNVEV (reference sequence). This CDR3 comprises 13 residues. V lost 5 bases and J 5 bases, leaving 12 bases between the germline ends. CDR3 nucleotides: TGTGCCAGCAGTCCGGGGTCGCGGACTGAAGCTTTCTTT. It translates to CASSPGSRTEAFF.

The V gene is TRBV2, the J gene TRBJ2-1, with 7 bases matching TRBD2. The V gene's germline CDR1 is SNHLY and CDR2 FYNNEI. With V trimmed by 7 bases and J by 9 bases, 18 bases remained unmatched. There are 16 residues in the CDR3. CDR3 protein: CASIPSGSSVEREQFF. The CDR3 nucleotides read TGTGCCAGCATTCCTAGCGGCTCGTCCGTAGAACGTGAGCAGTTCTTC.

The V call is TRBV4-1, the J call TRBJ2-7; 11 bases map to TRBD2. The CDR3 runs 15 residues. V lost 4 bases, J lost 5 bases, and 7 bases stayed unmatched. Germline CDR1 reads MGHRA; CDR2 reads YSYEKL. The CDR3 bases are TGCGCCAGCAGCCTAACTAGCGGGGGATGGAACGAGCAGTACTTC. Translating it yields CASSLTSGGWNEQYF.

Only a few counts were recorded for this clone. The rearrangement links TRBV19 to TRBJ1-5, with D possibly being TRBD1 (5 bases). V lost 4 bases to trimming and J lost 4 bases, with 14 bases between them. The CDR3 runs 15 residues. Germline CDR1 LNHDA, CDR2 SQIVND (reference sequence). CDR3 region: CASSSRGFTNQPQHF. The CDR3 DNA follows: TGTGCCAGTAGTAGCCGGGGGTTCACTAATCAGCCCCAGCATTTT. Variable domain in full (rest from reference TRBV19 and TRBJ1-5): DGGITQSPKYLFRKEGQNVTLSCEQNLNHDAMYWYRQDPGQGLRLIYYSQIVNDFQKGDIAEGYSVSREKKESFPLTVTSAQKNPTAFYLCASSSRGFTNQPQHFGDGTRLSIL.

V gene TRBV5-6 combines with J gene TRBJ2-2; 12 bases map to TRBD2. The CDR3 runs 15 residues. Unmatched junction bases numbered 0, after V lost 0 bases and J lost 6 bases. CDR1 and CDR2 (germline): SGHDT, YYEEEE. In DNA, the CDR3 is TGTGCCAGCAGCTTGGCTAGCGGGGGGGCCGGGGAGCTGTTTTTT. The encoded protein is CASSLASGGAGELFF.

The chain joins TRBV7-2 to TRBJ1-2, with TRBD1 matching over 8 bases. The CDR3 consists of 15 residues. V lost 5 bases to trimming and J lost 4 bases; unmatched junction nucleotides: 9. Germline V gene data show CDR1 as SGHTA and CDR2 as FQGNSA. This CDR3 is CASSPRQGAGYGYTF. CDR3 nucleotides: TGTGCCAGCAGCCCTCGTCAGGGGGCGGGCTATGGCTACACCTTC.

V and J are TRBV29-1 and TRBJ1-4, with a weak D call TRBD1 (5 bases). V was shortened by 6 bases and J by 4 bases, with 21 bases between the two germline ends. This CDR3 has 16 amino acids. Germline V gene sequence: CDR1 SQVTM, CDR2 ANQGSEA. The CDR3 here is CSVVRGTNSDNEKLFF. Here the CDR3 DNA reads TGCAGCGTAGTTCGGGGGACCAATTCGGATAATGAAAAACTGTTTTTT. The entire variable domain, with the rest obtained from reference TRBV29-1 and TRBJ1-4, is as follows: SAVISQKPSRDICQRGTSLTIQCQVDSQVTMMFWYRQQPGQSLTLIATANQGSEATYESGFVIDKFPISRPNLTFSTLTVSNMSPEDSSIYLCSVVRGTNSDNEKLFFGSGTQLSVL.

The chain links TRBV5-1 to TRBJ1-4, with a possible D match to TRBD1 (5 bases). The CDR3 has 16 amino acids. V was clipped by 4 bases and J by 1 base, with 14 bases between them. Per the germline V gene, CDR1 is SGHRS and CDR2 is YFSETQ. The CDR3 DNA sequence: TGCGCCAGCAGCGCCACCTTCGGGGGAACTAATGAAAAACTGTTTTTT. It is translated as CASSATFGGTNEKLFF.

The rearrangement joins TRBV7-2 to TRBJ2-2; D is unresolved. The CDR3 runs to 13 residues. Germline assignment: CDR1 SGHTA and CDR2 FQGNSA. V lost 5 bases, J lost 3 bases, and 7 bases lay in between. CDR3 DNA sequence: TGTGCCAGCAGCGTTACGGACACCGGGGAGCTGTTTTTT. Its protein product is CASSVTDTGELFF. Full variable domain (rest looked up from reference TRBV7-2 and TRBJ2-2): GAGVSQSPSNKVTEKGKDVELRCDPISGHTALYWYRQSLGQGLEFLIYFQGNSAPDKSGLPSDRFSAERTGGSVSTLTIQRTQQEDSAVYLCASSVTDTGELFFGEGSRLTVL.

The V and J genes are TRBV25-1 and TRBJ1-5; TRBD1 matches 12 bases. J gave up 5 bases and V 5 bases, and 4 bases lay outside the gene matches. This CDR3 region has 15 residues. Germline loops: CDR1 MGHDK, CDR2 SYGVNS. DNA of the CDR3: TGTGCCAGCAGTCGGGGACAGGGGGCCGATCAGCCCCAGCATTTT. It translates to CASSRGQGADQPQHF.

This chain connects TRBV6-1 to TRBJ1-5; maybe TRBD1 (6 bases). CDR1 MNHNS and CDR2 SASEGT come from the germline V gene. This CDR3 is 14 amino acids long. V was clipped by 3 bases and J by 4 bases, with 10 bases between them. CDR3 in DNA: TGTGCCAGCAGTGATCCGGGACAAAATCAGCCCCAGCATTTT. This translates into CASSDPGQNQPQHF.

The chain has TRBV3-1 (or the pseudogene TRBV3-2) and TRBJ1-1; TRBD1 matches 9 bases. Looked up from germline, CDR1 is LGHDT and CDR2 is YNNKEL (reference sequence). The CDR3 length is 18 residues. The trim removed 0 bases at V and 5 bases at J, leaving 13 bases unmatched. The DNA of the CDR3 is TGTGCCAGCAGCCAAGATCACAGGGGGCTTCGACTGGGTACTGAAGCTTTCTTT. Amino acids: CASSQDHRGLRLGTEAFF.

This rearrangement joins TRBV6-5 to TRBJ1-1, with D perhaps TRBD1 (6 bases). Germline values: CDR1 MNHEY, CDR2 SVGAGI. The CDR3 has 15 amino acids. Trimming removed 4 bases at V and 3 bases at J, with 15 bases between. The CDR3 DNA reads as TGTGCCAGCAGTTCCTTACAGGGAGCGTACACTGAAGCTTTCTTT. Translation: CASSSLQGAYTEAFF.

This chain links TRBV7-9 with TRBJ1-1, with TRBD1 identical over 9 bases. V lost 4 bases and J lost 6; bases outside the gene matches: 6. The CDR3 is 14 amino acids. In germline, CDR1 is SEHNR, CDR2 FQNEAQ (reference sequence). The CDR3 sequence: CASSSPGQGAEAFF. In nucleotides, the CDR3 is TGTGCCAGCAGCTCCCCGGGACAGGGTGCTGAAGCTTTCTTT.

This chain links TRBV29-1 with TRBJ1-1; D might be TRBD1 (5 bases). Looked up from germline, CDR1 is SQVTM and CDR2 is ANQGSEA. This CDR3 has 11 amino acids. The CDR3 region has the DNA TGCGGGGGGGAGGGAGGAACTGAAGCTTTCTTT. Translation: CGGEGGTEAFF.

The J gene is TRBJ1-4, the V gene TRBV7-9, with 8 bases lining up with TRBD1. CDR1 SEHNR and CDR2 FQNEAQ come from the germline V gene (reference sequence). The CDR3 totals 14 residues. Losses at the gene ends were 6 bases for V and 7 bases for J; bases not matched to a gene: 7. This CDR3 is CASSSQGGGEKLFF. In nucleotides, the CDR3 is TGTGCCAGCAGTTCACAGGGGGGAGGTGAAAAACTGTTTTTT. Full variable domain (rest looked up from reference TRBV7-9 and TRBJ1-4): DTGVSQNPRHKITKRGQNVTFRCDPISEHNRLYWYRQTLGQGPEFLTYFQNEAQLEKSRLLSDRFSAERPKGSFSTLEIQRTEQGDSAMYLCASSSQGGGEKLFFGSGTQLSVL.

The chain uses TRBV7-8 and TRBJ2-7; 8 bases are shared with TRBD2. The V segment lost 4 bases and the J segment 1 base; nucleotides outside the gene matches: 6. The germline CDR1 and CDR2 sequences are SGHVS and FQNEAQ. The CDR3 length is 15 residues. CDR3: CASSSQRERSYEQYF. The CDR3 DNA follows: TGTGCCAGCAGCTCCCAGCGGGAGCGGTCCTACGAGCAGTACTTC.

The chain couples TRBV5-1 to TRBJ2-1; 8 bases agree with TRBD1. The trim removed 4 bases at V and 5 bases at J, leaving 8 bases unmatched. The CDR3 has 15 amino acids. Germline lookup yields CDR1 SGHRS and CDR2 YFSETQ. The CDR3 sequence is CASSLRTGSNNEQFF. CDR3 DNA sequence: TGCGCCAGCAGCCTCCGGACAGGGAGCAACAATGAGCAGTTCTTC.

The chain carries TRBV25-1 and TRBJ2-7; 9 nucleotides line up with TRBD1. The germline CDR1 and CDR2 sequences are MGHDK and SYGVNS. The CDR3 length is 15 residues. The trim removed 5 bases at V and 2 bases at J, leaving 7 bases unmatched. As DNA, the CDR3 is TGTGCCAGCAGTCTTGGACAGGGGCTCCCCTACGAGCAGTACTTC. Residues: CASSLGQGLPYEQYF.

V and J are TRBV28 and TRBJ1-5; perhaps TRBD1 as D (6 bases). V was shortened by 10 bases and J by 0 bases, with 16 bases between the two germline ends. The germline V gene has CDR1 MDHEN and CDR2 SYDVKM. This CDR3 spans 15 amino acids. CDR3 nucleotides: TGTGCCACCAAGGACAGTAACTTTAGCAATCAGCCCCAGCATTTT. Translating it yields CATKDSNFSNQPQHF.

The chain links TRBV9 to TRBJ1-3; D gene unclear. This CDR3 is built from 14 residues. The germline V gene encodes CDR1 SGDLS and CDR2 YYNGEE. V was trimmed by 0 bases and J by 4 bases, leaving 8 bases between them. The CDR3 sequence: CASSVGQLGNTIYF. CDR3 coding DNA: TGTGCCAGCAGCGTAGGGCAGTTGGGAAACACCATATATTTT. The full variable domain, in which reference TRBV9 and TRBJ1-3 provide the parts outside the CDR3, is DSGVTQTPKHLITATGQRVTLRCSPRSGDLSVYWYQQSLDQGLQFLIQYYNGEERAKGNILERFSAQQFPDLHSELNLSSLELGDSALYFCASSVGQLGNTIYFGEGSWLTVV.

Of note for this clone: Its ends do not fully match the called genes, so a read error is possible. The V and J genes are TRBV2 and TRBJ1-2, with a weak D call TRBD1 (5 bases). CDR1 and CDR2 (germline): SNHLY, FYNNEI. There are 14 residues in the CDR3. For the CDR3, the DNA is TGTGCCAGCATGCGGGACGAGGTTAACTTTGGCTACACCTTC. Its protein is CASMRDEVNFGYTF.

V gene TRBV4-3 combines with J gene TRBJ2-7, with 8 bases lining up with TRBD1. Germline CDR1 and CDR2: LGHNA and YSLEER. The CDR3 extends over 13 amino acids. Losses at the gene ends were 6 bases for V and 3 bases for J; bases not matched to a gene: 4. The CDR3 loop is CASSPGQVYEQYF. DNA for the CDR3: TGCGCCAGCAGTCCGGGACAGGTCTACGAGCAGTACTTC.

The V gene is TRBV9, the J gene TRBJ2-7, with 9 bases identical to TRBD2. Looked up from germline, CDR1 is SGDLS and CDR2 is YYNGEE. The V and J ends lost 0 bases and 1 base, in that order; junction bases with no gene match: 14. CDR3 size: 19 residues. The CDR3 here is CASSVEIAGVPRVSYEQYF. CDR3 sequence (DNA): TGTGCCAGCAGCGTAGAAATAGCGGGAGTTCCTCGGGTGTCCTACGAGCAGTACTTC. Looking up the rest from reference TRBV9 and TRBJ2-7 gives the full variable domain: DSGVTQTPKHLITATGQRVTLRCSPRSGDLSVYWYQQSLDQGLQFLIQYYNGEERAKGNILERFSAQQFPDLHSELNLSSLELGDSALYFCASSVEIAGVPRVSYEQYFGPGTRLTVT.